The TCR beta chain under discussion was sequenced for a study of OX40 agonist ivuxolimab in advanced cancers. Describing the broader study: Ivuxolimab, which targeted the costimulatory receptor OX40 (CD134), was an agonistic, fully human IgG2 monoclonal antibody. Intravenous ivuxolimab was administered to patients every 2 weeks at six dose levels: 0.01, 0.1, 0.3, 1.5, 3 and 10 mg/kg. Of the roughly 52 dose-escalation patients, hepatocellular carcinoma was present in around 19, melanoma in around 15, renal cell carcinoma in 9 and head and neck cancer in 9. In the dose-escalation cohort, more than 75% of patients were male, and the mean age was approximately 60 years, with a range of about 23 to 90. Prior anti-PD-1, anti-PD-L1 or anti-CTLA-4 therapy was permitted, and about two fifths of dose-escalation patients had received checkpoint inhibitors. Partial responses occurred in three dose-escalation patients: two with cutaneous melanoma and one with hepatocellular carcinoma. Peripheral TCRbeta sequencing aimed to test whether ivuxolimab altered TCR sequence diversity and caused clonal T-cell expansion. The paper reports the monotherapy dose-escalation portion (N = 52 patients) of the phase I ivuxolimab trial. The full study reports these points: The antigen specificity of the clonally expanded peripheral T cells was not determined. At doses of 0.1 to 3.0 mg/kg, clonal expansion of both CD4+ and CD8+ blood T cells was observed from baseline to week 6. Low levels of normalized T-cell clonal expansion were also shown by some nonresponding patients. After ivuxolimab, expanded clones were on average more numerous among CD8+ T cells than among CD4+ T cells. Partial responders in the 0.1-3.0 mg/kg groups had among the lowest normalized peripheral clonal expansion, especially among CD8+ T cells.

Via the germline V gene (reference sequence), CDR1 is SEHNR and CDR2 FQNEAQ. Trimming accounts for 5 bases at V and 3 bases at J, while the number of junction bases matched to no gene is 6. Measured from the cysteine to the phenylalanine, the CDR3 is 15 residues long. The read is trimmed to its CDR3 DNA, 45 bases read in frame from base 1. The trial excluded patients who had a history of autoimmune disease or who were on systemic immunosuppression. Peripheral blood for TCR sequencing was drawn from every dose cohort at baseline, at cycle 4 day 1 and at cycle 7 day 1. Samples came from an open-label, multicenter, first-in-human phase I dose-escalation trial of ivuxolimab. Adults with locally advanced or metastatic melanoma, renal cell carcinoma, hepatocellular carcinoma or head and neck squamous cell carcinoma were enrolled in the trial. CD4+ and CD8+ T cells were sorted separately from peripheral blood before TCR sequencing.

Genomic DNA was isolated from the sorted cells so that the TCRbeta CDR3 region could be sequenced. TCRbeta CDR3 regions were sequenced using the immunoSEQ Assay. TCRdb re-hosts the immuneACCESS table, in-frame sequences only. Its copies lack some clones; in the studies checked, an unresolved V gene accounts for under half of them, and the cause for the rest is not known. The sample table records around 46,000 clones; about 90% of these occur just once. The ten largest make up roughly 10% of the sample. This clone was recorded only once. The target of this receptor is not known. Per-base quality was not reported, and no clone a single base away is much larger than it.

The clonotype comes from an adult with an advanced solid tumor such as melanoma, head and neck, liver or kidney cancer. The chain employs TRBV7-9 and TRBJ2-7; TRBD1 aligns with 11 central bases. This sample comprised CD4+ or CD8+ T cells sorted from blood, obtained in a trial of the OX40 agonist ivuxolimab. The DNA is TGTGCCAGCAGCGCGGCGGGACAGGGGGTCTACGAGCAGTACTTC. Its translation reads: CASSAAGQGVYEQYF.